Presented here are 19 T cell receptor beta chains from one specimen sequenced in a study of blood T cell repertoires in COVID-19. Clones were sequenced by immunoSEQ multiplex PCR, and TCRdb holds only the in-frame ones, with some missing. The top ten hold 13% of the sample, which has about 190,000 clones, over 75% seen once. The sequenced sample consisted of peripheral blood. These receptors originate from a man between 50 and 59 years old who had recovered from COVID-19.

The CDR3 loop is CASNQVDRNTGELFF. The CDR3 nucleotides are TGTGCCAGCAATCAAGTGGACAGGAACACCGGGGAGCTGTTTTTT. The rearrangement joins TRBV2 to TRBJ2-2, with TRBD1 as a possible D gene (6 bases). Germline V gene data show CDR1 as SNHLY and CDR2 as FYNNEI. This CDR3 is built from 15 residues. Trimming cost V 7 bases and J 1 base, with 13 bases left between them.

This clone was seen once. The chain is built from TRBV6-5 and TRBJ2-7, with D possibly matching TRBD1 (5 bases). V was cut by 0 bases and J by 5 bases, with 11 bases left in between. The germline V gene has CDR1 MNHEY and CDR2 SVGAGI. This CDR3 is built from 14 residues. The CDR3 loop reads CASSYSTDTHEQYF. CDR3 bases: TGTGCCAGCAGTTACTCGACGGACACCCACGAGCAGTACTTC.

The chain joins TRBV2 to TRBJ1-3; D is unclear. V lost 6 bases to trimming and J lost 0 bases, with 9 bases between them. This CDR3 contains 14 residues. Looked up from germline, CDR1 is SNHLY and CDR2 is FYNNEI. The CDR3 loop is CASRADLSGNTIYF. In nucleotides, the CDR3 is TGTGCCAGCAGGGCAGATCTCTCTGGAAACACCATATATTTT.

CDR3 residues: CASSLLARGTDTQYF. The CDR3 DNA reads as TGTGCCAGCAGCTTGCTAGCTCGTGGCACAGATACGCAGTATTTT. The chain links TRBV7-3 to TRBJ2-3, with a possible D match to TRBD2 (5 bases). Germline V gives CDR1 SGHTA, CDR2 FQGTGA. Trimming took off 3 bases at V and 1 base at J, with 11 bases between the two ends. CDR3 length: 15 amino acids.

This clone occurred many times. This chain links TRBV5-1 with TRBJ2-1; 11 nucleotides agree with TRBD1. The junction had 9 bases not matched to a gene; V was cut back by 4 bases and J by 6 bases. The CDR3 runs 16 residues. Germline V gene lookup returns CDR1 SGHRS and CDR2 YFSETQ. The CDR3: CASSQPGTGGSNEQFF. The CDR3 nucleotides are TGCGCCAGCAGCCAACCCGGGACAGGGGGATCCAATGAGCAGTTCTTC.

This sequence joins TRBV19 and TRBJ2-4, with TRBD1 identical over 7 bases. The CDR3 runs 15 residues. The germline CDR1 and CDR2 sequences are LNHDA and SQIVND (reference sequence). The ends lost 9 bases at V and 0 bases at J; junction bases unmatched: 8. The chain's CDR3 is CASQTGSSAKNIQYF. The CDR3, as DNA: TGTGCCAGCCAGACAGGGTCATCAGCCAAAAACATTCAGTACTTC.

The chain is built from TRBV2 and TRBJ2-7; D may be TRBD1 (6 bases). V was pared by 1 base and J by 3 bases, with 13 bases between. CDR1 SNHLY and CDR2 FYNNEI come from the germline V gene. The CDR3 covers 15 residues. This CDR3 is CASSEETGFFYEQYF. The CDR3 DNA reads TGTGCCAGCAGTGAAGAAACAGGGTTTTTCTACGAGCAGTACTTC.

This chain links TRBV25-1 with TRBJ1-6; 8 bases line up with TRBD1. The germline V gene encodes CDR1 MGHDK and CDR2 SYGVNS. V gave up 4 bases and J gave up 7 bases; unmatched junction bases: 6. This CDR3 region has 15 residues. Here the CDR3 reads CASSAGQGRNSPLHF. The DNA for the CDR3 is TGTGCCAGCAGTGCCGGACAGGGTAGGAATTCACCCCTCCACTTT.

The chain links TRBV18 to TRBJ2-7; possibly TRBD1 for D (5 bases). This CDR3 has 12 residues. Trimming pared 6 bases from V and 4 bases from J, leaving 10 bases between. In germline, CDR1 is KGHSH, CDR2 LQKENI. The CDR3 DNA follows: TGTGCCAGCTCGGGGCAGGCTTACGAGCAGTACTTC. Amino acid sequence: CASSGQAYEQYF.

The gene calls are TRBV14 and TRBJ2-2; 16 bases align to TRBD2. CDR1 and CDR2 (germline): SGHDN, FVKESK. The CDR3 is 19 residues long. V trimming: 0 bases; J trimming: 3 bases; junction bases outside the gene matches: 4. CDR3 region: CASSQEGLAGGPYTGELFF. The CDR3 DNA sequence: TGTGCCAGCAGCCAAGAGGGACTAGCGGGAGGGCCTTACACCGGGGAGCTGTTTTTT.

The genes are TRBV7-3 and TRBJ2-3; 13 positions match TRBD2. V lost 3 bases, J lost 10 bases, and 16 bases stayed unmatched. The germline CDR1 and CDR2 sequences are SGHTA and FQGTGA. The CDR3 is 18 amino acids. CDR3 DNA sequence: TGTGCCAGCAGCTTCCTCCCGGGACTAGCGGGGATCGACTCGGCGCAGTATTTT. Translation gives CASSFLPGLAGIDSAQYF.

This chain joins TRBV5-8 and TRBJ1-5, with unresolved D. V lost 5 bases to trimming and J lost 0 bases, with 9 bases between them. CDR1 SGHTS and CDR2 YDEGEE come from the germline V gene. The CDR3 totals 14 residues. CDR3 loop: CASRPSYSNQPQHF. CDR3 DNA sequence: TGTGCCAGCAGACCATCCTATAGCAATCAGCCCCAGCATTTT.

The J gene is TRBJ2-3, the V gene TRBV9; D possibly corresponds to TRBD2 (6 bases). Trimming shortened V by 2 bases and J by 4 bases, and 17 bases separated the two germline ends. Germline V CDR1 and CDR2: SGDLS, YYNGEE. CDR3 length: 16 amino acids. The CDR3 spells CASSVSLAEGPDTQYF. CDR3 DNA sequence: TGTGCCAGCAGCGTCTCGCTGGCGGAGGGTCCAGATACGCAGTATTTT.

This chain connects TRBV27 to TRBJ1-5, with D possibly matching TRBD1 (6 bases). Germline V lookup: CDR1 MNHEY, CDR2 SMNVEV (reference sequence). V was pared by 5 bases and J by 5 bases, with 10 bases between. This CDR3 is 13 amino acids long. The CDR3 region has the DNA TGTGCCAGCAGTACACACAGGGATCAGCCCCAGCATTTT. Translating it yields CASSTHRDQPQHF.

This clone came up a few times. The chain joins TRBV5-4 to TRBJ1-1; unclear D gene. V was cut by 0 bases and J by 3 bases, with 21 bases left in between. The CDR3 is 18 amino acids. CDR1 and CDR2 (germline): SGHNT, YYREEE (reference sequence). CDR3 coding DNA: TGTGCCAGCAGCTTGGAAGCCCGCGGTAGCCGAACGGACACTGAAGCTTTCTTT. This translates into CASSLEARGSRTDTEAFF.

The chain joins TRBV27 to TRBJ2-5, with a possible D match to TRBD2 (5 bases). In germline, CDR1 is MNHEY, CDR2 SMNVEV (reference sequence). This CDR3 has 14 amino acids. Trimming left V 4 bases short and J 5 bases short, with 14 bases between. The CDR3 coding sequence is TGTGCCAGCAGTTCTACCCGAGGGTTTGAGACCCAGTACTTC. It yields the protein CASSSTRGFETQYF.

The V call is TRBV28, the J call TRBJ2-7, with no clear D. CDR3 length: 12 residues. Trimming stripped 5 bases from V and 7 bases from J, with 12 bases between. Germline V CDR1 and CDR2: MDHEN, SYDVKM. This CDR3 is CASSVERKEQYF. Written as DNA, the CDR3 is TGTGCCAGCAGTGTAGAGAGGAAAGAGCAGTACTTC.

V is TRBV6-5 and J is TRBJ1-6; 7 bases fit TRBD1. CDR3 length: 12 amino acids. Per the germline V gene, CDR1 is MNHEY and CDR2 is SVGAGI. The V and J ends lost 11 bases and 9 bases, in that order; junction bases with no gene match: 7. The CDR3: CAGNRGGSPLHF. In nucleotides, the CDR3 is TGTGCCGGGAACAGGGGCGGTTCACCCCTCCACTTT.

The chain joins TRBV7-2 to TRBJ2-1, with 11 bases that match TRBD2. Germline loops: CDR1 SGHTA, CDR2 FQGNSA. Trimming removed 5 bases from V and 6 bases from J; junction bases left unmatched: 6. This CDR3 contains 15 residues. The CDR3 reads CASSKGTSGLNEQFF. The DNA for the CDR3 is TGTGCCAGCAGCAAAGGGACTAGCGGACTCAATGAGCAGTTCTTC.